This T cell receptor (beta chain) is drawn from a study of T cell changes during pregnancy in multiple sclerosis. The repertoire was sequenced with immunoSEQ multiplex PCR; TCRdb's copy has only in-frame clones and lacks some. This table holds some 71,000 clones, under 95% found once. Germline V gene lookup returns CDR1 MRHNA and CDR2 SNTAGT. This CDR3 has 15 amino acids. Trimming took 6 bases from V and 5 from J; bases not matched to a gene: 6. Sequences were derived from peripheral blood, sampled in the third trimester of pregnancy. The TCR was taken from a female donor with multiple sclerosis, enrolled in a pregnancy study. V and J are TRBV6-4 and TRBJ2-1, with TRBD2 identical over 11 bases. The CDR3 loop reads CASSPGTSGHNEQFF. In nucleotides, the CDR3 is TGTGCCAGCAGCCCCGGGACTAGCGGACACAATGAGCAGTTCTTC.